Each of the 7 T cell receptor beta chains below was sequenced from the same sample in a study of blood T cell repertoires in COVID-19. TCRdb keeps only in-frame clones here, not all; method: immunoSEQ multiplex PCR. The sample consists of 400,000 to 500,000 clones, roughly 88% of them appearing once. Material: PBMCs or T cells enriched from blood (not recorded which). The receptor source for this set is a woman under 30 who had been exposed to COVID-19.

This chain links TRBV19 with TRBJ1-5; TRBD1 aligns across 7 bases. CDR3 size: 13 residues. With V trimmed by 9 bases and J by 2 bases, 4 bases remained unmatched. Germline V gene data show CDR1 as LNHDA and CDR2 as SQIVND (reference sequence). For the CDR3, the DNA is TGTGCCAGCCAAACAGGGGGCAATCAGCCCCAGCATTTT. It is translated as CASQTGGNQPQHF. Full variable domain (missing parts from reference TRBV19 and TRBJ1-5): DGGITQSPKYLFRKEGQNVTLSCEQNLNHDAMYWYRQDPGQGLRLIYYSQIVNDFQKGDIAEGYSVSREKKESFPLTVTSAQKNPTAFYLCASQTGGNQPQHFGDGTRLSIL.

This CDR3 is CAWSPGQGRDEQFF. The CDR3, as DNA: TGTGCCTGGAGTCCCGGACAGGGAAGAGATGAGCAGTTCTTC. The chain carries TRBV30 and TRBJ2-1; 8 nucleotides agree with TRBD1. Germline V gene sequence: CDR1 GTSNPN, CDR2 SVGIG (reference sequence). The V gene end was trimmed by 2 bases and the J gene end by 8 bases; junction bases not matched to a gene: 8. CDR3 length: 14 residues.

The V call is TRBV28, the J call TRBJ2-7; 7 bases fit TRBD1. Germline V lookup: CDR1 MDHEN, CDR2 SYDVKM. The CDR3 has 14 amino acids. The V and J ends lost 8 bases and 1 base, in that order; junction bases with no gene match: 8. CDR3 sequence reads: CASYTRQGSYEQYF. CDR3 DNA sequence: TGTGCCAGCTATACCCGACAGGGTTCCTACGAGCAGTACTTC.

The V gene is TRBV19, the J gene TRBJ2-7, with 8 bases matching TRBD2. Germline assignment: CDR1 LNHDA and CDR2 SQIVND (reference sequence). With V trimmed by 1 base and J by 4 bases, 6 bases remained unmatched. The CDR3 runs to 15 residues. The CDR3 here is CASSIAGTRGYEQYF. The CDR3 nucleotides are TGTGCCAGTAGTATAGCCGGGACTAGGGGATACGAGCAGTACTTC.

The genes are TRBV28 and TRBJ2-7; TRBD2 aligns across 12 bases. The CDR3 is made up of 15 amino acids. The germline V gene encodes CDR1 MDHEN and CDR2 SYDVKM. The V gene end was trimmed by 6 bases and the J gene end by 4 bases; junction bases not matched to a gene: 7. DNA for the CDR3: TGTGCCAGCAGCAACGGACTAGCGGGACCTTACGAGCAGTACTTC. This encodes CASSNGLAGPYEQYF.

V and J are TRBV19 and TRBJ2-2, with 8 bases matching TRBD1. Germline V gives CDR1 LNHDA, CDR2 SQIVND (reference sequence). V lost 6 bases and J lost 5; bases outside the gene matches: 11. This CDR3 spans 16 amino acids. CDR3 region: CASRETGTGLTGELFF. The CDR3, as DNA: TGTGCCAGTAGGGAGACCGGGACAGGTCTAACCGGGGAGCTGTTTTTT.

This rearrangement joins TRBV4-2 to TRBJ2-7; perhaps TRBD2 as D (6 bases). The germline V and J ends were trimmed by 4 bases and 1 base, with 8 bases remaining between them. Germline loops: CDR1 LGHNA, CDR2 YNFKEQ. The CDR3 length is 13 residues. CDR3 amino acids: CASSRDSSYEQYF. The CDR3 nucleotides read TGTGCCAGCAGCCGGGACTCATCCTACGAGCAGTACTTC.